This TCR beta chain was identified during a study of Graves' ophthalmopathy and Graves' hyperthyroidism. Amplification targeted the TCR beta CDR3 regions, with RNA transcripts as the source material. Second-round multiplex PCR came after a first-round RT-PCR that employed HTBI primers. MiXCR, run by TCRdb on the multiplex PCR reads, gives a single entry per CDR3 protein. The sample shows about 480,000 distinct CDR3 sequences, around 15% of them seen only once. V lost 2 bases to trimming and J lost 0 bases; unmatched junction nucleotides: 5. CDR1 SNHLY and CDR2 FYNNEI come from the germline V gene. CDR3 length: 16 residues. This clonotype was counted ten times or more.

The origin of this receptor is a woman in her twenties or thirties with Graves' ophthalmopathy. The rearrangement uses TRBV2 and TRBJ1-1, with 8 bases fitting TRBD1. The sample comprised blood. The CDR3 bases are TGTGCCAGCAGTGAAAGGACAGGGCCCATGAACACTGAAGCTTTCTTT. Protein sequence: CASSERTGPMNTEAFF.